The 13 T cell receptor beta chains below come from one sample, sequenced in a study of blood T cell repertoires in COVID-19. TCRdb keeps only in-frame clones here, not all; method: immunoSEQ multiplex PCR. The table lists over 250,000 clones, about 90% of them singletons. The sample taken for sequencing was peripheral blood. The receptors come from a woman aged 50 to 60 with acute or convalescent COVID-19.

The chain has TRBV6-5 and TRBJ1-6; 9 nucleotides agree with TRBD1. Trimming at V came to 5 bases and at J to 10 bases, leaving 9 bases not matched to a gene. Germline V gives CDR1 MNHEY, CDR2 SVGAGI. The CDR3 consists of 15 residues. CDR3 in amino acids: CASSHTQGAGSPLHF. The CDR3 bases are TGTGCCAGCAGTCATACACAGGGGGCGGGGTCACCCCTCCACTTT.

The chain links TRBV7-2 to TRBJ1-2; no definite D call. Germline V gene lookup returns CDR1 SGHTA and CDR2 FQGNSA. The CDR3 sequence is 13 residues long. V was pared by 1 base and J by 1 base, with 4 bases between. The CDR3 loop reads CASSLELNYGYTF. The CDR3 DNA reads TGTGCCAGCAGCTTAGAACTTAACTATGGCTACACCTTC.

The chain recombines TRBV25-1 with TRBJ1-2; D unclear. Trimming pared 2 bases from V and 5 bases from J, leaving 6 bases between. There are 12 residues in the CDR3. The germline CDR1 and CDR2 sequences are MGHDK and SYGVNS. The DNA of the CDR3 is TGTGCCAGCAGTGAACCCAGTTATGGCTACACCTTC. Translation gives CASSEPSYGYTF.

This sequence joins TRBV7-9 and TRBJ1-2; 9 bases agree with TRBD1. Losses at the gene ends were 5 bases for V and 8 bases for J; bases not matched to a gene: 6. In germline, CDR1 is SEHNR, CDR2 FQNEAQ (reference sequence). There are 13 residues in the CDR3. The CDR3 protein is CASSPTGGAGYTF. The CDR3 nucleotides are TGTGCCAGCAGCCCCACAGGGGGCGCAGGCTACACCTTC.

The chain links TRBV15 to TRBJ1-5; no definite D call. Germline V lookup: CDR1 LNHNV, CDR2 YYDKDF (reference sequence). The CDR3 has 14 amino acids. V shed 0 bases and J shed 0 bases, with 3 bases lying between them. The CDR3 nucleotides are TGTGCCACCAGCAGAGATTATAGCAATCAGCCCCAGCATTTT. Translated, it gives CATSRDYSNQPQHF.

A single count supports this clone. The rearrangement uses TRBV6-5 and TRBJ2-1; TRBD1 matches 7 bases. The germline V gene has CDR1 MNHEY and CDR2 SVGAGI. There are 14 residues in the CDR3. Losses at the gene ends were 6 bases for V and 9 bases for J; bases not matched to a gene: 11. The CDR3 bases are TGTGCCAGCAGCCCGGGACAGCCCTCGGGTGAGCAGTTCTTC. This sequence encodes CASSPGQPSGEQFF.

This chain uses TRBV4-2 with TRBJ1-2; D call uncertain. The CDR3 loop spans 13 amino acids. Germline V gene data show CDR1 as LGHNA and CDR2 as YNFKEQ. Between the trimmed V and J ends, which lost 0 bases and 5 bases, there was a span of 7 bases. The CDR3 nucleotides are TGTGCCAGCAGCCAAGATAACGGGTATGGCTACACCTTC. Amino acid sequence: CASSQDNGYGYTF.

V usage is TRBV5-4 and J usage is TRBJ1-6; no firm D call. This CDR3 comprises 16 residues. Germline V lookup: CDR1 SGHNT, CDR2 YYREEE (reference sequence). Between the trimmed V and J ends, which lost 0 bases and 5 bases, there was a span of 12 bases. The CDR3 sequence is CASSLASTPDNSPLHF. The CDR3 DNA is TGTGCCAGCAGCTTGGCATCGACACCCGATAATTCACCCCTCCACTTT.

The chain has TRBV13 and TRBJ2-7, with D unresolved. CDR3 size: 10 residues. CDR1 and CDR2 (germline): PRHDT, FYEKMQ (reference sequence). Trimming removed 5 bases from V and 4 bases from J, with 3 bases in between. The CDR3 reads CASSVYEQYF. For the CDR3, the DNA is TGTGCCAGCAGCGTATACGAGCAGTACTTC.

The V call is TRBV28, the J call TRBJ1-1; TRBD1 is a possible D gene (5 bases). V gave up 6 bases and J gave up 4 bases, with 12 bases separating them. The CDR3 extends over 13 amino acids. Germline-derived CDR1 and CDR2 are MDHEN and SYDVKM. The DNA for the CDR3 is TGTGCCAGCAGATCGGGGGACGCCACTGAAGCTTTCTTT. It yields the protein CASRSGDATEAFF.

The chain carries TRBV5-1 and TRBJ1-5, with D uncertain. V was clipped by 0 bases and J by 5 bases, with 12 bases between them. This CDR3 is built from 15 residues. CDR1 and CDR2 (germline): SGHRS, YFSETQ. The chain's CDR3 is CASSLVPGADQPQHF. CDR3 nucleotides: TGCGCCAGCAGCTTGGTGCCAGGCGCCGATCAGCCCCAGCATTTT.

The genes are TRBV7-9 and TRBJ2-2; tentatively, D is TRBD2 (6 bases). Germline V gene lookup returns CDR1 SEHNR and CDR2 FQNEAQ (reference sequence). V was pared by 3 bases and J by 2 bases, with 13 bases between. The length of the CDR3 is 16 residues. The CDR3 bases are TGTGCCAGCAGCTTTATCTTAGCGGCTAACACCGGGGAGCTGTTTTTT. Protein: CASSFILAANTGELFF.

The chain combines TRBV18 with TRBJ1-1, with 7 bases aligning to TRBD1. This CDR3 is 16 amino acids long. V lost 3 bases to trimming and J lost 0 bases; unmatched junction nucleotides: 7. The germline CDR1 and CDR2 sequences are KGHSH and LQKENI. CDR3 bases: TGTGCCAGCTCACCTTTGGACAGGACCATGAACACTGAAGCTTTCTTT. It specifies CASSPLDRTMNTEAFF. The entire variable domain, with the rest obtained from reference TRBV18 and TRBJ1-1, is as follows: NAGVMQNPRHLVRRRGQEARLRCSPMKGHSHVYWYRQLPEEGLKFMVYLQKENIIDESGMPKERFSAEFPKEGPSILRIQQVVRGDSAAYFCASSPLDRTMNTEAFFGQGTRLTVV.